This T cell receptor (beta chain) was profiled in a study of ipilimumab plus nivolumab after autologous stem cell transplantation. Across the whole study: Myeloma patients were high-risk transplant-naive or relapsed within 3 years of first autologous transplant.

Assay: immunoSEQ multiplex PCR; the TCRdb copy retains only in-frame clones and omits some. The sample holds about 9,800 clones; 55% to 75% are singletons and the top ten take roughly a fifth. Checkpoint therapy with ipilimumab 1 mg/kg began 14 to 28 days after transplant. Germline values: CDR1 MNHNS, CDR2 SASEGT. V gave up 4 bases and J gave up 3 bases, with 13 bases separating them. There are 14 residues in the CDR3. Source: PBMCs, taken in a trial of ipilimumab plus nivolumab as post-transplant consolidation. This TCR derives from a female donor with multiple myeloma. The chain joins TRBV6-1 to TRBJ2-7; TRBD2 might be the D (6 bases). The CDR3 DNA reads as TGTGCCAGCAGTGGTCGGGCGGGGAGCTACGAGCAGTACTTC. It codes for CASSGRAGSYEQYF.